A selection of T cell receptor beta chains follows, all from one sample in a study of T cell changes during pregnancy in multiple sclerosis. The protocol was immunoSEQ multiplex PCR, while the TCRdb copy is restricted to in-frame clones and leaves out a portion. The sample has around 130,000 clones; about 96% are singletons. The sequenced sample was peripheral blood, obtained after pregnancy. These receptors came from a female donor with multiple sclerosis, enrolled in a pregnancy study. The CDR3 runs from the conserved cysteine through the conserved F or W. Each record gives: D gene, clone size, J gene, V gene, CDR3 DNA, CDR3 protein. D genes are given only for firm matches. Clone size appears in some rows only: once, few, many, or a class for an expanded clone.

D gene: TRBD1; clone size: NA; J gene: TRBJ2-7; V gene: TRBV10-3; CDR3 DNA: TGTGCCATCAGTCGGGGACAGGGGGTCTACGAGCAGTACTTC; CDR3 protein: CAISRGQGVYEQYF
D gene: TRBD1; clone size: NA; J gene: TRBJ1-4; V gene: TRBV2; CDR3 DNA: TGTGCCAGCAGAGACCGGGACAGGAGGAATGAAAAACTGTTTTTT; CDR3 protein: CASRDRDRRNEKLFF
D gene: TRBD2; clone size: once; J gene: TRBJ2-1; V gene: TRBV28; CDR3 DNA: TGTGCCAGCAGTCTGCCGGGACTAGCGGCCTCCTACAATGAGCAGTTCTTC; CDR3 protein: CASSLPGLAASYNEQFF
D gene: NA; clone size: NA; J gene: TRBJ2-7; V gene: TRBV2; CDR3 DNA: TGTGCCAGCAGTGAAGGGACACCCCCCTCCTACGAGCAGTATTTC; CDR3 protein: CASSEGTPPSYEQYF
D gene: TRBD1; clone size: once; J gene: TRBJ1-2; V gene: TRBV19; CDR3 DNA: TGTGCCAGTCGACGCCGGGGGACAGGGAAGTATGGCTACACCTTC; CDR3 protein: CASRRRGTGKYGYTF
D gene: TRBD2; clone size: NA; J gene: TRBJ2-7; V gene: TRBV5-4; CDR3 DNA: TGTGCCAGCAGCTCTAGCGGAAGCACCTACGAGCAGTACTTC; CDR3 protein: CASSSSGSTYEQYF
D gene: NA; clone size: NA; J gene: TRBJ2-7; V gene: TRBV7-9; CDR3 DNA: TGTGCCAGCAGCCTACTACAGGGACTACTTTCCTACGAGCAGTACTTC; CDR3 protein: CASSLLQGLLSYEQYF
D gene: NA; clone size: NA; J gene: TRBJ2-5; V gene: TRBV7-2; CDR3 DNA: TGTGCCAGCAGCTTCGGACAGTTCCAAGAGACCCAGTACTTC; CDR3 protein: CASSFGQFQETQYF
D gene: NA; clone size: NA; J gene: TRBJ2-2; V gene: TRBV27; CDR3 DNA: TGTGCCAGCACCGATACTCGACAGTATGGGGAGCTGTTTTTT; CDR3 protein: CASTDTRQYGELFF
D gene: TRBD1; clone size: NA; J gene: TRBJ1-1; V gene: TRBV7-6; CDR3 DNA: TGTGCCAGCAGCAACGGACAGGGGGCTGTTAGGGGTTATGAAGCTTTCTTT; CDR3 protein: CASSNGQGAVRGYEAFF
D gene: TRBD2; clone size: NA; J gene: TRBJ2-1; V gene: TRBV27; CDR3 DNA: TGTGCCAGCAGTCCGAGCGGGAGACGGTACAATGAGCAGTTCTTC; CDR3 protein: CASSPSGRRYNEQFF
D gene: TRBD2; clone size: NA; J gene: TRBJ2-7; V gene: TRBV2; CDR3 DNA: TGTGCCAGCAGGAGAGGACTAGCGGGAGCCTACGAGCAGTACTTC; CDR3 protein: CASRRGLAGAYEQYF
D gene: TRBD1; clone size: NA; J gene: TRBJ2-7; V gene: TRBV9; CDR3 DNA: TGTGCCAGCAGCGTGGGACAGTCCTACGAGCAGTACTTC; CDR3 protein: CASSVGQSYEQYF
D gene: NA; clone size: NA; J gene: TRBJ2-7; V gene: TRBV25-1; CDR3 DNA: TGTGCCAGCAGTGGCTACTACGAGCAGTACTTC; CDR3 protein: CASSGYYEQYF
D gene: TRBD2; clone size: NA; J gene: TRBJ2-1; V gene: TRBV5-8; CDR3 DNA: TGTGCCAGCAGCTTGGAAGGAGGACTAGCGGGATCTGGTGAGCAGTTCTTC; CDR3 protein: CASSLEGGLAGSGEQFF
D gene: NA; clone size: once; J gene: TRBJ1-2; V gene: TRBV27; CDR3 DNA: TGTGCCAGCAGTCAGGGTTTAGGGCTTACCGGCTACACCTTC; CDR3 protein: CASSQGLGLTGYTF
D gene: TRBD2; clone size: NA; J gene: TRBJ2-3; V gene: TRBV11-3; CDR3 DNA: TGTGCCAGCAGCTCAGCGGGAGCGGGCACAGATACGCAGTATTTT; CDR3 protein: CASSSAGAGTDTQYF
D gene: NA; clone size: NA; J gene: TRBJ2-1; V gene: TRBV5-1; CDR3 DNA: TGCGCCAGCAGCTTGGCTCTAGCGCGAGACAATGAGCAGTTCTTC; CDR3 protein: CASSLALARDNEQFF
D gene: TRBD2; clone size: NA; J gene: TRBJ2-7; V gene: TRBV7-2; CDR3 DNA: TGTGCCAGCAGCTTACTCGGACTAGCGGTATACGAGCAGTACTTC; CDR3 protein: CASSLLGLAVYEQYF
D gene: NA; clone size: NA; J gene: TRBJ1-3; V gene: TRBV28; CDR3 DNA: TGTGCCAGCAGACCGGGGGGGGCGGTCTCTGGAAACACCATATATTTT; CDR3 protein: CASRPGGAVSGNTIYF
D gene: TRBD1; clone size: NA; J gene: TRBJ2-6; V gene: TRBV28; CDR3 DNA: TGTGCCAGCAGCAATACAGGGACAGGGGGCAACGTCCTGACTTTC; CDR3 protein: CASSNTGTGGNVLTF
D gene: TRBD2; clone size: NA; J gene: TRBJ2-3; V gene: TRBV2; CDR3 DNA: TGTGCCAGCATTGGCGGGAGGGCCGCAGATACGCAGTATTTT; CDR3 protein: CASIGGRAADTQYF
D gene: TRBD2; clone size: NA; J gene: TRBJ2-7; V gene: TRBV4-1; CDR3 DNA: TGCGCCAGCAGCCGGGGACTAGCCCCCCTTGACGAGCAGTACTTC; CDR3 protein: CASSRGLAPLDEQYF
D gene: NA; clone size: NA; J gene: TRBJ1-2; V gene: TRBV5-1; CDR3 DNA: TGCGCCAGCAGCTTGGCAAAGGGGGCTAACTATGGCTACACCTTC; CDR3 protein: CASSLAKGANYGYTF
D gene: NA; clone size: NA; J gene: TRBJ1-2; V gene: TRBV4-1; CDR3 DNA: TGCGCCAGCAGCCAAGGACAGGAACCTAACTATGGCTACACCTTC; CDR3 protein: CASSQGQEPNYGYTF
D gene: TRBD2; clone size: NA; J gene: TRBJ2-3; V gene: TRBV2; CDR3 DNA: TGTGCCAACGAACTACCGGGAGGCCCCTACACAGATACGCAGTATTTT; CDR3 protein: CANELPGGPYTDTQYF
D gene: NA; clone size: NA; J gene: TRBJ1-1; V gene: TRBV7-2; CDR3 DNA: TGTGCCAGCAGCTTAGACAGCAACACTGAAGCTTTCTTT; CDR3 protein: CASSLDSNTEAFF
D gene: NA; clone size: once; J gene: TRBJ1-1; V gene: TRBV18; CDR3 DNA: TGTGCCAGCTCCCCGTCTATAGTTAACACTGAAGCTTTCTTT; CDR3 protein: CASSPSIVNTEAFF